This entry lists 23 T cell receptor beta chains sequenced from one sample in a study of HIV-infected patients and healthy controls. No cell fractionation was done, so the repertoire covers all unsorted peripheral blood T cells. Reverse transcription used around 480 ng RNA and constant-region primers for alpha and beta. Alpha and beta chain libraries were made separately by chain-specific third strand synthesis with multiplexing indices. TCRdb used MiXCR to reprocess the 5' RACE reads, holding one entry per CDR3 protein. Seen here are under 20,000 distinct CDR3 sequences, roughly 7.5% observed once, and the top ten hold around 7.9%. Sequencing used blood. The receptors here all came from an adult in good health.

This clonotype was seen ten or more times. CDR3 residues: CASSRTAGAYEQYF. The CDR3 bases are TGTGCCAGCAGCCGGACGGCAGGGGCCTACGAGCAGTACTTC. The J gene is TRBJ2-7, the V gene TRBV7-2; TRBD1 is a possible D gene (6 bases). The CDR3 extends over 14 amino acids. The germline V gene has CDR1 SGHTA and CDR2 FQGNSA. Trimming pared 5 bases from V and 2 bases from J, leaving 13 bases between.

This clonotype is labeled medium-sized. V is TRBV5-4 and J is TRBJ2-5; D is ambiguous. The germline CDR1 and CDR2 sequences are SGHNT and YYREEE (reference sequence). This CDR3 has 11 residues. Trimming pared 3 bases from V and 4 bases from J, leaving 4 bases between. Written as DNA, the CDR3 is TGTGCCAGCAGCTACTTAGAGACCCAGTACTTC. Protein: CASSYLETQYF.

This clonotype has a count of ten or more. The rearrangement joins TRBV12-3 or TRBV12-4 to TRBJ2-2, with D possibly TRBD2 on 5 matching bases. With 4 bases removed from V and 6 bases from J, the gap between germline ends came to 12 bases. This CDR3 contains 14 residues. The CDR3 loop reads CASSSHLASGELFF. CDR3 DNA: TGTGCCAGCAGTTCACACCTAGCCTCCGGGGAGCTGTTTTTT.

This clonotype has ten or more counts. This chain links TRBV12-3 or TRBV12-4 with TRBJ1-1; D is undetermined. The CDR3 is 16 amino acids. Trimming cost V 4 bases and J 0 bases, with 15 bases left between them. For the CDR3, the DNA is TGTGCCAGCAGTTCAAACGTCCAGATGATGAACACTGAAGCTTTCTTT. Its protein product is CASSSNVQMMNTEAFF.

This clonotype was seen repeatedly, ten times or more. DNA for the CDR3: TGTGCCAGCAGCCCACGACAGGGTAGGGCTTTCTTT. Translated, it gives CASSPRQGRAFF. The chain recombines TRBV5-4 with TRBJ1-1; 7 bases map to TRBD1. V was clipped by 4 bases and J by 11 bases; unmatched bases: 8. The germline CDR1 and CDR2 sequences are SGHNT and YYREEE (reference sequence). There are 12 residues in the CDR3.

This clonotype was found a few times. This rearrangement joins TRBV6-4 to TRBJ2-1; 11 nucleotides match TRBD2. CDR3 length: 16 residues. V lost 0 bases, J lost 9 bases, and 7 bases stayed unmatched. Looked up from germline, CDR1 is MRHNA and CDR2 is SNTAGT. The chain's CDR3 is CASSDSGTSGAPEQFF. The CDR3, as DNA: TGTGCCAGCAGTGACTCTGGGACTAGCGGAGCCCCTGAGCAGTTCTTC.

This clonotype came up many times. This chain uses TRBV20-1 with TRBJ2-7; no definite D call. Trimming took 6 bases from V and 0 from J, leaving 12 bases between them. The CDR3 has 13 residues. Looked up from germline, CDR1 is DFQATT and CDR2 is SNEGSKA (reference sequence). CDR3 loop: CSAKITGSYEQYF. CDR3 bases: TGCAGTGCAAAGATTACCGGCTCCTACGAGCAGTACTTC.

The chain is built from TRBV14 and TRBJ1-1; the D is unclear. In germline, CDR1 is SGHDN, CDR2 FVKESK. V lost 0 bases to trimming and J lost 3 bases, with 5 bases between them. This CDR3 is built from 13 residues. The CDR3 nucleotides are TGTGCCAGCAGCCAAGACACGTACACTGAAGCTTTCTTT. It is translated as CASSQDTYTEAFF.

The table lists this clonotype with many counts. The V gene is TRBV4-3, the J gene TRBJ2-1, with a possible D match to TRBD2 (6 bases). CDR1 and CDR2 (germline): LGHNA, YSLEER. Trimming cost V 0 bases and J 9 bases, with 21 bases left between them. The CDR3 extends over 17 amino acids. CDR3 sequence (DNA): TGCGCCAGCAGCCAAGATGTGACTAGAGATTATGGAGCTGAGCAGTTCTTC. This translates into CASSQDVTRDYGAEQFF.

This clonotype was seen at least ten times. The V gene is TRBV7-2, the J gene TRBJ2-5; possibly TRBD1 for D (5 bases). This CDR3 spans 13 amino acids. Germline CDR1 reads SGHTA; CDR2 reads FQGNSA. V was pared by 8 bases and J by 0 bases, with 10 bases between. The CDR3 DNA reads as TGTGCCAGCGGGGCTTTAGACCAAGAGACCCAGTACTTC. It is translated as CASGALDQETQYF.

In its sample, this clonotype was seen many times. V gene TRBV5-4 combines with J gene TRBJ2-7; a weak D match, TRBD2 (6 bases). Trimming pared 0 bases from V and 7 bases from J, leaving 14 bases between. In germline, CDR1 is SGHNT, CDR2 YYREEE (reference sequence). The CDR3 loop spans 14 amino acids. The CDR3 here is CASSLESGGGEQYF. DNA for the CDR3: TGTGCCAGCAGCTTGGAATCCGGTGGGGGGGAGCAGTACTTC. The whole variable domain, filled in from reference TRBV5-4 and TRBJ2-7, reads ETGVTQSPTHLIKTRGQQVTLRCSSQSGHNTVSWYQQALGQGPQFIFQYYREEENGRGNFPPRFSGLQFPNYSSELNVNALELDDSALYLCASSLESGGGEQYFGPGTRLTVT.

This clonotype was counted ten times or more. V and J are TRBV7-9 and TRBJ1-3; D gene unclear. V lost 2 bases, J lost 0 bases, and 11 bases lay in between. The CDR3 extends over 16 amino acids. The germline CDR1 and CDR2 sequences are SEHNR and FQNEAQ (reference sequence). The CDR3 DNA follows: TGTGCCAGCAGCTTAACGGGGTCCTACTCTGGAAACACCATATATTTT. Its protein product is CASSLTGSYSGNTIYF.

The sample holds many counts of this clonotype. The chain links TRBV7-2 to TRBJ2-2; 7 bases match TRBD1. This CDR3 spans 13 amino acids. The germline gives CDR1 SGHTA, CDR2 FQGNSA. Trimming cost V 4 bases and J 10 bases; bases outside gene matches: 6. CDR3 residues: CASSSTQGLELFF. The CDR3 DNA is TGTGCCAGCAGCTCCACACAGGGGCTGGAGCTGTTTTTT. The full variable domain, in which reference TRBV7-2 and TRBJ2-2 provide the parts outside the CDR3, is GAGVSQSPSNKVTEKGKDVELRCDPISGHTALYWYRQSLGQGLEFLIYFQGNSAPDKSGLPSDRFSAERTGGSVSTLTIQRTQQEDSAVYLCASSSTQGLELFFGEGSRLTVL.

By share, this clonotype counts as medium-sized. This chain joins TRBV5-1 and TRBJ2-3; TRBD2 matches 11 bases. Germline V lookup: CDR1 SGHRS, CDR2 YFSETQ. Trimming at V came to 2 bases and at J to 5 bases, leaving 7 bases not matched to a gene. The CDR3 loop spans 16 amino acids. CDR3 sequence (DNA): TGCGCCAGCAGCTTCTCGGCTAGCGGGGGGAAAGATACGCAGTATTTT. Translated: CASSFSASGGKDTQYF.

This clonotype is judged medium-sized (0.01 to 0.1%). The V and J genes are TRBV6-2 or TRBV6-3 and TRBJ2-7; perhaps TRBD2 as D (6 bases). V was shortened by 2 bases and J by 4 bases, with 6 bases between the two germline ends. The CDR3 runs 12 residues. The germline V gene encodes CDR1 MNHEY and CDR2 SVGEGT. CDR3 residues: CASSYGLYEQYF. The CDR3 nucleotides are TGTGCCAGCAGTTACGGACTATACGAGCAGTACTTC.

This clonotype was recorded at least ten times. The rearrangement links TRBV3-1 to TRBJ2-7; no reliable D call. The CDR3 runs 17 residues. The V end lost 0 bases, the J end lost 5 bases, and 20 bases lay between the germline ends. Per the germline V gene, CDR1 is LGHDT and CDR2 is YNNKEL (reference sequence). CDR3 DNA sequence: TGTGCCAGCAGCCAAGAGGTCGGGTTACCCTCCCTCCACGAGCAGTACTTC. Translating it yields CASSQEVGLPSLHEQYF.

This clonotype is medium-sized by share. The rearrangement links TRBV11-2 to TRBJ2-1; D is ambiguous. Trimming stripped 3 bases from V and 6 bases from J, with 9 bases between. This CDR3 has 13 amino acids. CDR1 and CDR2 from the germline V gene are SGHAT and FQNNGV. The CDR3 nucleotides are TGTGCCAGCAGCTTTCGGACCGCCAATGAGCAGTTCTTC. It translates to CASSFRTANEQFF.

This clonotype was observed many times. This sequence joins TRBV20-1 and TRBJ1-6; TRBD1 matches at 8 bases. Germline lookup yields CDR1 DFQATT and CDR2 SNEGSKA (reference sequence). The CDR3 extends over 13 amino acids. J gave up 6 bases and V 5 bases, and 3 bases lay outside the gene matches. The DNA of the CDR3 is TGCAGTGCTCAGGGGGCAAGTAATTCACCCCTCCACTTT. Translated, it gives CSAQGASNSPLHF.

This clonotype came up many times. This chain links TRBV28 with TRBJ2-2; TRBD1 matches 7 bases. The germline gives CDR1 MDHEN, CDR2 SYDVKM. V lost 6 bases and J lost 1; bases outside the gene matches: 17. This CDR3 has 19 amino acids. Here the CDR3 reads CASRSSGTVSLLNTGELFF. The CDR3 coding sequence is TGTGCCAGCAGATCTTCGGGGACAGTATCCCTCCTGAACACCGGGGAGCTGTTTTTT.

This clonotype was observed at least ten times. The chain carries TRBV7-9 and TRBJ2-3, with D possibly matching TRBD2 (6 bases). CDR1 and CDR2 (germline): SEHNR, FQNEAQ (reference sequence). CDR3 length: 14 residues. V gave up 5 bases and J gave up 0 bases, with 9 bases separating them. In nucleotides, the CDR3 is TGTGCCAGCAGCCGTGGACTAAGCACAGATACGCAGTATTTT. Protein: CASSRGLSTDTQYF.

With respect to this clonotype: A read error may explain this, as a much larger clone is one base away. The chain has TRBV12-3 or TRBV12-4 and TRBJ2-7; 11 nucleotides align to TRBD2. CDR3 size: 15 residues. Unmatched junction bases numbered 8, after V lost 6 bases and J lost 4 bases. Written as DNA, the CDR3 is TGTGCCAGCAGCTATACTAGCGGGAGAAGGTACGAGCAGTACTTC. It encodes CASSYTSGRRYEQYF.

Many counts were recorded for this clonotype. This chain's CDR3 is CASSEELGTEIISAPYEQYF. In DNA, the CDR3 is TGTGCCAGCAGCGAAGAGCTGGGGACTGAAATTATATCGGCCCCCTACGAGCAGTACTTC. V is TRBV16 and J is TRBJ2-7, with D perhaps TRBD2 (6 bases). CDR1 is KGHSY and CDR2 is FQNENV in the germline V gene. This CDR3 is built from 20 residues. Trimming stripped 5 bases from V and 2 bases from J, with 31 bases between.

Within the sample, this clonotype is medium-sized. The genes are TRBV7-9 and TRBJ1-5; tentatively, D is TRBD1 (5 bases). This CDR3 has 13 residues. Trimming took 4 bases from V and 5 from J, leaving 9 bases between them. Germline loops: CDR1 SEHNR, CDR2 FQNEAQ (reference sequence). The CDR3 spells CASSSRGDQPQHF. The CDR3 DNA reads TGTGCCAGCAGCTCCCGAGGGGATCAGCCCCAGCATTTT.